A single sample gave rise to the 12 T cell receptor gamma chains below, sequenced in a study of gamma-delta chains in newborns, infants, children. TCRdb repeated clone calling on the reads with CATT. The table shows 1,100 or so gamma-chain clones, with over 45% occurring only once. Material for sequencing was blood. The source of these receptors is a child who was a newborn, infant or young child, either healthy, febrile or measles-vaccinated (not recorded which).

The chain joins TRGV9 to TRGJP. Because TCRdb records no J gene, it was assigned here through a match of the DNA to germline. The germline V gene encodes CDR1 GITISATS and CDR2 ISYDGTV (reference sequence). CDR3 length: 15 residues. The V and J ends lost 6 bases and 3 bases, in that order; junction bases with no gene match: 2. This CDR3 is CALWSQELGKKIKVF. The DNA of the CDR3 is TGTGCCTTGTGGTCGCAAGAGTTGGGCAAAAAAATCAAGGTATTT.

The chain has TRGV9 and TRGJP1. The J gene, not given by TCRdb, was assigned here from a germline match of the nucleotide sequence. There are 16 residues in the CDR3. V lost 0 bases, J lost 2 bases, and 6 bases stayed unmatched. Germline lookup yields CDR1 GITISATS and CDR2 ISYDGTV (reference sequence). The CDR3 region has the DNA TGTGCCTTGTGGGAGGTGCTCCCCACCACTGGTTGGTTCAAGATATTT. It yields the protein CALWEVLPTTGWFKIF.

The J gene is TRGJP, the V gene TRGV9. Because TCRdb records no J gene, it was assigned here through a match of the DNA to germline. The CDR3 extends over 21 amino acids. Germline CDR1 GITISATS, CDR2 ISYDGTV (reference sequence). The ends lost 0 bases at V and 8 bases at J; junction bases unmatched: 19. Here the CDR3 reads CALWEVQEPLPVQLGKKIKVF. In DNA, the CDR3 is TGTGCCTTGTGGGAGGTGCAGGAACCGCTCCCGGTTCAGTTGGGCAAAAAAATCAAGGTATTT.

In regard to this clone: The junction shows a germline mismatch at one end, possibly a read error. The chain's CDR3 is CAVHELGKKIKVF. CDR3 nucleotide sequence: TGTGCCGTGCACGAGTTGGGAAAAAAAATCAAGGTATTT. The chain is built from TRGV9 and TRGJP. TCRdb is silent on the J gene; assignment here came from matching the DNA to germline. The V gene's germline CDR1 is GITISATS and CDR2 ISYDGTV (reference sequence). CDR3 size: 13 residues.

With respect to this clone: A much larger clone lies one base from this, so it may be a read error. This same CDR3 is encoded by further DNA sequences in the sample. The V and J genes are TRGV4 and TRGJ1 or TRGJ2. In the absence of a J gene in TCRdb, the DNA was matched to germline to assign it here. In germline, CDR1 is EGSTGY, CDR2 YDSYTSSV. This CDR3 is built from 13 residues. CDR3 residues: CATWKIEGYKKLF. CDR3 DNA sequence: TGTGCTACCTGGAAAATTGAAGGGTATAAGAAACTCTTT.

Concerning this clone itself: The same CDR3 arises from other DNA sequences in this sample as well. J is TRGJP and V is TRGV9. The J gene was not available in TCRdb and was assigned here by matching the DNA to germline segments. The CDR3 covers 17 residues. V dropped 0 bases and J dropped 2; count of bases not matched to a gene: 1. Per germline, CDR1 GITISATS and CDR2 ISYDGTV (reference sequence). CDR3 sequence: CALWEVRQELGKKIKVF. The DNA for the CDR3 is TGTGCCTTGTGGGAGGTGCGGCAAGAGTTGGGCAAAAAAATCAAGGTATTT.

Concerning this clone itself: In the same sample, other DNA sequences code for this CDR3. V gene TRGV9 combines with J gene TRGJP. TCRdb carries no J gene annotation; the J gene was assigned here by matching the DNA with germline. The CDR3 totals 15 residues. V shed 0 bases and J 9 bases; nucleotides not matched to a gene: 2. The germline V gene encodes CDR1 GITISATS and CDR2 ISYDGTV (reference sequence). The CDR3 loop reads CALWEVGLGKKIKVF. The CDR3 bases are TGTGCCTTGTGGGAGGTGGGGTTGGGCAAAAAAATCAAGGTATTT.

The J gene is TRGJP1, the V gene TRGV2. The J gene, left out of TCRdb, was set here by checking the DNA against germline. The CDR3 extends over 17 amino acids. Germline CDR1 is EGSNGY and CDR2 is YDSYNSKV. The V and J ends lost 4 bases and 0 bases, in that order; junction bases with no gene match: 11. CDR3 nucleotides: TGTGCCACCTGGGAAAGGGGGGGGTATACCACTGGTTGGTTCAAGATATTT. Its protein product is CATWERGGYTTGWFKIF.

In its sample, this clone was seen once. The V gene is listed as TRGV9; no J gene was called. The CDR3 runs to 13 residues. Germline V gene sequence: CDR1 GITISATS, CDR2 ISYDGTV (reference sequence). Written as DNA, the CDR3 is TGTGCCTTGTGGGAAGGGAATTATTATAACAAACTCTTT. Translation gives CALWEGNYYNKLF.

Here the CDR3 DNA reads TGTGCCTTGTGGGGCCTTATAAACAAACTCTTT. This encodes CALWGLINKLF. No J gene call was made, and the V gene is TRGV9. Germline CDR1 is GITISATS and CDR2 is ISYDGTV (reference sequence). The CDR3 is 11 residues long.

Without a V gene call, the J gene is given as TRGJ1 or TRGJ2. This CDR3 has 15 amino acids. CDR3 sequence reads: CTLWEVHPNYYKKLF. The CDR3 bases are TGTACCTTGTGGGAGGTGCATCCCAATTATTATAAGAAACTCTTT.

This clone was observed a handful of times. The V and J genes are TRGV8 and TRGJ1 or TRGJ2. Germline matching of the DNA provided the J gene here, since TCRdb leaves it blank. V lost 0 bases and J lost 3; bases outside the gene matches: 2. CDR3 length: 13 residues. Per the germline V gene, CDR1 is VENAVY and CDR2 is YDSYNSRV. CDR3 nucleotide sequence: TGTGCCACCTGGGATAGGATTTATTATAAGAAACTCTTT. This codes for CATWDRIYYKKLF.